This TCR beta chain was recorded in a study of T cells in Graves' hyperthyroidism and ophthalmopathy. In germline, CDR1 is KGHSH, CDR2 LQKENI. Trimming at V came to 5 bases and at J to 2 bases, leaving 10 bases not matched to a gene. The CDR3 length is 17 residues. Regarding this clonotype: The antigen is not known.

Findings of the study overall: In the analysis, a 13 V-J model separated ophthalmopathy from stable hyperthyroidism.

Using RNA transcripts as the source, TCR beta CDR3 regions were amplified. TCR CDR3 regions were first amplified by RT-PCR with HTBI primers. TCRdb analysed the multiplex PCR reads with MiXCR anew, one entry per CDR3 protein. This table has 550,000 to 850,000 distinct CDR3 sequences, 18% appearing once. Diagnoses rested on clinical symptoms, serum thyroxine and TRAb, thyroid ultrasound and orbital computed tomography. A sample of blood taken at first hyperthyroidism diagnosis preceded any ophthalmopathy symptoms. The chain recombines TRBV18 with TRBJ1-5, with 9 bases lining up with TRBD1. The sample was blood. The source is a woman between 45 and 65 years old with Graves' hyperthyroidism that later progressed to Graves' ophthalmopathy. Written as DNA, the CDR3 is TGTGCCAGCTCAGGGACAGGGTCTTCTGGCGGCAATCAGCCCCAGCATTTT. Protein: CASSGTGSSGGNQPQHF.